The 2 T cell receptor beta chains presented below share a single source sample, sequenced in a study of blood T cell repertoires in COVID-19 (dated by TCRdb to 2020 to 2022). The library came from the immunoSEQ multiplex PCR assay. In its TCRdb copy, this immuneACCESS table keeps in-frame sequences only and misses some clones. Where compared with another copy, unresolved V genes explain less than half of these, and the others have no known cause. The sample table holds roughly 69,000 clones, of which around 80% were seen once. Around 5.3% of the sample belongs to the ten largest clones. Sample: peripheral blood. The receptors were gathered from a human donor in a cohort sampled during active COVID-19.

The V and J genes are TRBV5-8 and TRBJ1-3, with D unresolved. Trimming stripped 0 bases from V and 0 bases from J, with 13 bases between. The length of the CDR3 is 17 residues. CDR1 SGHTS and CDR2 YDEGEE come from the germline V gene. CDR3 region: CASSLALADFSGNTIYF. The CDR3 DNA reads TGTGCCAGCAGCTTGGCCTTGGCAGACTTCTCTGGAAACACCATATATTTT.

The chain joins TRBV20-1 to TRBJ1-1, with D maybe TRBD1 (6 bases). The CDR3 covers 14 residues. Germline assignment: CDR1 DFQATT and CDR2 SNEGSKA (reference sequence). This CDR3 reads CRPSTGTVNTEAFF. DNA of the CDR3: TGCAGACCTAGTACAGGGACCGTGAACACTGAAGCTTTCTTT.